These 18 T cell receptor beta chains originate from one sample sequenced in a study of vaccination and CD4 T cells after COVID-19. CD4+ T cells that had been cultured provided DNA sequenced with the Oncomine TCR Beta short-read assay. TCRdb itself ran the PCR reads through MiXCR, one entry per CDR3 protein. This sample has tens of thousands of distinct CDR3 sequences, with 40% to 50% found just once. Indicated time point: late sampling 161 to 241 days after vaccination in a few convalescent patients. Indicated treatment: 10-day PBMC culture with coronavirus spike peptide pools or control peptides (ViraFEST assay). Antigens for these TCRs are unknown. This material consisted of CD4+ T cells from blood, cultured in vitro, taken about 7 months after SARS-CoV-2 vaccination. The receptors were gathered from a human donor who had recovered from COVID-19.

This clonotype has only a few counts. This sequence joins TRBV20-1 and TRBJ1-2, with TRBD1 matching 7 bases. Trimming cost V 2 bases and J 7 bases; bases outside gene matches: 22. The CDR3 covers 18 residues. Looked up from germline, CDR1 is DFQATT and CDR2 is SNEGSKA (reference sequence). CDR3 nucleotide sequence: TGCAGTGCTAGACTCAGGACAGGTTTATCCGCCGACGACCTTGGCTACACCTTC. It specifies CSARLRTGLSADDLGYTF.

The chain is built from TRBV11-2 and TRBJ2-5, with 8 bases identical to TRBD1. This CDR3 is built from 15 residues. V lost 6 bases and J lost 2; bases outside the gene matches: 8. The germline gives CDR1 SGHAT, CDR2 FQNNGV. In nucleotides, the CDR3 is TGTGCCAGCAGGTTGGGGACAGGCAGTCAAGAGACCCAGTACTTC. Amino acid sequence: CASRLGTGSQETQYF.

This clonotype showed up just a few times. The chain employs TRBV20-1 and TRBJ2-5, with D tentatively TRBD2 (5 bases). The CDR3 sequence is 15 residues long. Germline CDR1 DFQATT, CDR2 SNEGSKA (reference sequence). Trimming removed 0 bases at V and 3 bases at J, with 14 bases between. The CDR3 DNA reads as TGCAGTGCTAGAGATCAGTCCGGGGTGGAAGAGACCCAGTACTTC. It encodes CSARDQSGVEETQYF.

The chain couples TRBV20-1 to TRBJ2-7; D is undetermined. Per germline, CDR1 DFQATT and CDR2 SNEGSKA (reference sequence). Trimming cost V 0 bases and J 7 bases, with 13 bases left between them. The CDR3 loop spans 13 amino acids. The CDR3 DNA follows: TGCAGTGCTAGAGATCTAGGGAAAGGGGAGCAGTACTTC. Translating it yields CSARDLGKGEQYF.

V is TRBV7-3 and J is TRBJ1-1; D ambiguous. Germline values: CDR1 SGHTA, CDR2 FQGTGA. V lost 2 bases and J lost 4, with 8 bases in between. This CDR3 has 13 amino acids. CDR3 sequence reads: CASSLQAGTEAFF. CDR3 nucleotide sequence: TGTGCCAGCAGCTTACAGGCGGGCACTGAAGCTTTCTTT.

This clonotype occurred once. This CDR3 is CSARDSRTGITDTQYF. The CDR3, as DNA: TGCAGTGCTAGAGACTCCAGGACAGGGATTACAGATACGCAGTATTTT. The V gene is TRBV20-1, the J gene TRBJ2-3; 8 nucleotides match TRBD1. Looked up from germline, CDR1 is DFQATT and CDR2 is SNEGSKA (reference sequence). The ends lost 0 bases at V and 3 bases at J; junction bases unmatched: 8. The CDR3 extends over 16 amino acids.

The V call is TRBV6-1, the J call TRBJ1-5; the D is unclear. Germline lookup yields CDR1 MNHNS and CDR2 SASEGT. This CDR3 has 19 residues. V gave up 3 bases and J gave up 2 bases, with 23 bases separating them. The CDR3 region is CASSDLSGYGYTGNQPQHF. The CDR3 DNA reads as TGTGCCAGCAGTGATCTCTCAGGCTATGGATATACGGGCAATCAGCCCCAGCATTTT.

The rearrangement uses TRBV20-1 and TRBJ2-3, with 14 positions matching TRBD2. Germline-derived CDR1 and CDR2 are DFQATT and SNEGSKA (reference sequence). V lost 4 bases, J lost 0 bases, and 6 bases stayed unmatched. The CDR3 consists of 17 residues. DNA of the CDR3: TGCAGTGCTAAGGGACTAGCGGGAGTCGGTAGCACAGATACGCAGTATTTT. Encoded protein: CSAKGLAGVGSTDTQYF.

There are a few counts of this clonotype. The V gene is TRBV19, the J gene TRBJ2-1, with TRBD2 matching 12 bases. The length of the CDR3 is 15 residues. V shed 5 bases and J 10 bases; nucleotides not matched to a gene: 9. The germline gives CDR1 LNHDA, CDR2 SQIVND (reference sequence). The CDR3 region is CASSSTSGRSWEQFF. The CDR3 nucleotides read TGTGCCAGTAGTTCGACTAGCGGGAGAAGCTGGGAGCAGTTCTTC.

The sample holds a few counts of this clonotype. V is TRBV6-5 and J is TRBJ1-6, with D uncertain. The V end lost 0 bases, the J end lost 6 bases, and 9 bases lay between the germline ends. The germline CDR1 and CDR2 sequences are MNHEY and SVGAGI. The CDR3 consists of 15 residues. The CDR3, as DNA: TGTGCCAGCAGTTACTCGATTTTGGGTAATTCACCCCTCCACTTT. This translates into CASSYSILGNSPLHF.

This clonotype was counted between two and nine times. This chain joins TRBV7-9 and TRBJ1-1, with D uncertain. In germline, CDR1 is SEHNR, CDR2 FQNEAQ (reference sequence). V was pared by 1 base and J by 1 base, with 4 bases between. The CDR3 extends over 13 amino acids. This CDR3 is CASSLEANTEAFF. DNA of the CDR3: TGTGCCAGCAGCTTAGAAGCGAACACTGAAGCTTTCTTT.

The V call is TRBV6-1, the J call TRBJ1-2; 9 bases map to TRBD1. Germline CDR1 and CDR2: MNHNS and SASEGT. There are 14 residues in the CDR3. Trimming took 6 bases from V and 6 from J; bases not matched to a gene: 8. The CDR3, as DNA: TGTGCCAGCAGACTACGGACAGGGGAAAATGGCTACACCTTC. Amino acids: CASRLRTGENGYTF.

The gene calls are TRBV6-1 and TRBJ2-5; TRBD1 aligns across 9 bases. V lost 8 bases to trimming and J lost 1 base; unmatched junction nucleotides: 8. This CDR3 contains 15 residues. The V gene's germline CDR1 is MNHNS and CDR2 SASEGT. The DNA of the CDR3 is TGTGCCAGCGATACAGGGGGCTGGGTCCAAGAGACCCAGTACTTC. Protein sequence: CASDTGGWVQETQYF.

This chain links TRBV19 with TRBJ2-7, with D tentatively TRBD1 (5 bases). CDR3 length equals 13 residues. Germline V gene lookup returns CDR1 LNHDA and CDR2 SQIVND (reference sequence). V lost 6 bases, J lost 2 bases, and 11 bases lay in between. CDR3 in DNA: TGTGCCAGTAGCCTACAGGTGGCCTACGAGCAGTACTTC. Amino acids: CASSLQVAYEQYF.

In its sample, this clonotype was seen a few times. The gene calls are TRBV6-4 and TRBJ2-7; TRBD2 might be the D (6 bases). Germline CDR1 is MRHNA and CDR2 is SNTAGT. The CDR3 consists of 14 residues. Trimming took off 1 base at V and 2 bases at J, with 9 bases between the two ends. The CDR3 coding sequence is TGTGCCAGCAGTGACTGCGGGGTGGCCTACGAGCAGTACTTC. Amino acids: CASSDCGVAYEQYF.

The sample holds a few counts of this clonotype. The chain joins TRBV28 to TRBJ1-2; D is uncertain. V was trimmed by 7 bases and J by 7 bases, leaving 19 bases between them. The CDR3 spans 14 residues. The germline V gene encodes CDR1 MDHEN and CDR2 SYDVKM. This chain's CDR3 is CASTRGSQTFGYTF. DNA of the CDR3: TGTGCCAGCACCCGGGGTTCCCAAACTTTTGGCTACACCTTC.

This clonotype appeared a few times. The chain employs TRBV28 and TRBJ1-2; unclear D gene. Trimming removed 1 base at V and 7 bases at J, with 10 bases between. The CDR3 is 13 residues long. The germline CDR1 and CDR2 sequences are MDHEN and SYDVKM. The chain's CDR3 is CASSLSEQRGYTF. CDR3 DNA: TGTGCCAGCAGTTTATCTGAACAACGTGGCTACACCTTC.

This clonotype has more than one count but fewer than ten. V is TRBV28 and J is TRBJ1-1; D ambiguous. V was shortened by 7 bases and J by 4 bases, with 7 bases between the two germline ends. The CDR3 runs to 11 residues. Germline values: CDR1 MDHEN, CDR2 SYDVKM. The CDR3 sequence is CASKSATEAFF. CDR3 nucleotide sequence: TGTGCCAGCAAGTCGGCCACTGAAGCTTTCTTT.